The clone carrying this T cell receptor (beta chain) was recorded at least ten times. Its specificity is not known. The data belong to a study of blood T cells in healthy people across ages. Study-level results: The study found more naive CD4+ cells and higher diversity in long-lived than aged donors.

Drawing of peripheral blood yielded 7.5 to 10 milliliters from each donor. The second PCR ran 7 to 11 cycles with a sample-barcoded 5' primer and J-beta primers. Unique molecular identifiers of 12 random nucleotides labeled each cDNA. TCRdb processed the 5' RACE reads anew with MiXCR; each CDR3 protein has one entry. The sample holds about 580,000 distinct CDR3 sequences; roughly 48% are singletons and the top ten take 20% to 25%. With 2 bases removed from V and 9 bases from J, the gap between germline ends came to 10 bases. In germline, CDR1 is MNHEY, CDR2 SVGAGI. The CDR3 has 12 residues. The sequencing sample was made of blood. The V and J genes are TRBV6-5 and TRBJ1-2; unclear D gene. The clonotype originates from an older man in good health. CDR3 sequence: CASSYVGSSYTF. The CDR3 bases are TGTGCCAGCAGTTACGTGGGGAGTAGCTACACCTTC.